What follows are 21 T cell receptor beta chains derived from one specimen sequenced in a study of a mutant IDH1 vaccine in newly diagnosed glioma. Described time point: week 23, last vaccination. Topical imiquimod was applied with each vaccine dose, which held 300 ug of mutant IDH1 20-mer peptide. These receptors have no identified antigens. Clones were read by immunoSEQ multiplex PCR, and TCRdb kept only the in-frame ones, dropping some. The data show around 80,000 clones, more than 80% seen once. Sample: PBMCs, taken from a glioma patient whose treatment included an IDH1 peptide vaccine. The receptors stem from a woman between 45 and 60 years old with glioma.

The V gene is TRBV5-1, the J gene TRBJ2-7, with TRBD1 matching 11 bases. The V segment lost 4 bases and the J segment 3 bases; nucleotides outside the gene matches: 6. This CDR3 is built from 15 residues. Germline loops: CDR1 SGHRS, CDR2 YFSETQ. The CDR3 reads CASSPDGTGGYEQYF. CDR3 in DNA: TGCGCCAGCAGCCCGGACGGGACAGGGGGCTACGAGCAGTACTTC.

The chain uses TRBV6-1 and TRBJ2-3; TRBD2 is a possible D gene (6 bases). Germline V gene sequence: CDR1 MNHNS, CDR2 SASEGT. Trimming took 1 base from V and 3 from J, leaving 14 bases between them. This CDR3 contains 16 residues. The CDR3 coding sequence is TGTGCCAGCAGTGAAGATGTTGAGCGGGTAACAGATACGCAGTATTTT. Amino acids: CASSEDVERVTDTQYF.

The chain couples TRBV10-3 to TRBJ1-1; D is uncertain. The germline V gene encodes CDR1 ENHRY and CDR2 SYGVKD. The CDR3 contains 13 residues. V dropped 5 bases and J dropped 6 bases, with 13 bases sitting between them. CDR3 loop: CAISRMEDAEAFF. DNA for the CDR3: TGTGCCATCAGTCGGATGGAGGATGCTGAAGCTTTCTTT.

CDR3 DNA: TGTGCCAGCAGGGACCCTCCGAGAGCTTTCTTT. This gives the protein CASRDPPRAFF. J is TRBJ1-1 and V is TRBV7-9; no firm D call. V lost 6 bases and J lost 10, with 12 bases in between. The germline CDR1 and CDR2 sequences are SEHNR and FQNEAQ (reference sequence). CDR3 length equals 11 residues.

This chain connects TRBV7-6 to TRBJ2-5, with D unclear. Trimming stripped 4 bases from V and 2 bases from J, with 8 bases between. This CDR3 has 13 residues. Germline V gene lookup returns CDR1 SGHVS and CDR2 FNYEAQ. The CDR3 spells CASSSNVQETQYF. The CDR3 DNA follows: TGTGCCAGCAGCTCTAACGTTCAAGAGACCCAGTACTTC.

The chain links TRBV5-4 to TRBJ2-5; D is unresolved. This CDR3 has 14 amino acids. The V end was cut by 4 bases, the J end by 2 bases, with 12 bases between. CDR1 SGHNT and CDR2 YYREEE come from the germline V gene (reference sequence). The chain's CDR3 is CASSPSQRQETQYF. In nucleotides, the CDR3 is TGTGCCAGCAGCCCAAGTCAACGGCAAGAGACCCAGTACTTC.

The rearrangement links TRBV28 to TRBJ1-2, with 8 positions matching TRBD1. Trimming cost V 3 bases and J 13 bases; bases outside gene matches: 7. Germline CDR1 is MDHEN and CDR2 is SYDVKM. The length of the CDR3 is 12 residues. This CDR3 is CASSFSGQGTTF. The CDR3 DNA reads TGTGCCAGCAGTTTTTCCGGACAGGGTACCACCTTC.

The V gene is TRBV9, the J gene TRBJ1-6; D is perhaps TRBD1 (6 bases). This CDR3 has 14 residues. Germline-derived CDR1 and CDR2 are SGDLS and YYNGEE. Trimming removed 2 bases at V and 10 bases at J, with 13 bases between. The CDR3 spells CASSVGVGGSPLHF. In DNA, the CDR3 is TGTGCCAGCAGCGTGGGGGTAGGGGGATCACCCCTCCACTTT.

The V and J genes are TRBV14 and TRBJ2-3; 9 bases fit TRBD2. J was trimmed by 0 bases and V by 1 base; bases with no gene match: 8. Per the germline V gene, CDR1 is SGHDN and CDR2 is FVKESK. The CDR3 totals 18 residues. The chain's CDR3 is CASSQAPGLARSTDTQYF. CDR3 nucleotide sequence: TGTGCCAGCAGCCAAGCCCCTGGACTAGCGCGTAGCACAGATACGCAGTATTTT.

The chain couples TRBV14 to TRBJ1-2; TRBD1 might be the D (6 bases). Trimming took off 0 bases at V and 4 bases at J, with 9 bases between the two ends. This CDR3 is built from 14 residues. The germline CDR1 and CDR2 sequences are SGHDN and FVKESK. CDR3 DNA: TGTGCCAGCAGCCAAGAAACAGGGACCTATGGCTACACCTTC. Encoded protein: CASSQETGTYGYTF. The entire variable domain, with the rest obtained from reference TRBV14 and TRBJ1-2, is as follows: EAGVTQFPSHSVIEKGQTVTLRCDPISGHDNLYWYRRVMGKEIKFLLHFVKESKQDESGMPNNRFLAERTGGTYSTLKVQPAELEDSGVYFCASSQETGTYGYTFGSGTRLTVV.

This sequence joins TRBV6-5 and TRBJ2-7; D gene ambiguous. V was trimmed by 0 bases and J by 3 bases, leaving 12 bases between them. This CDR3 spans 15 amino acids. Germline assignment: CDR1 MNHEY and CDR2 SVGAGI. This chain's CDR3 is CASSYSPESGYEQYF. In DNA form, the CDR3 reads TGTGCCAGCAGTTACTCCCCCGAGTCCGGCTACGAGCAGTACTTC.

This clone was picked up one time. J is TRBJ2-7 and V is TRBV6-1, with 7 bases lining up with TRBD1. The CDR3 spans 13 residues. Germline CDR1 reads MNHNS; CDR2 reads SASEGT. The junction had 7 bases not matched to a gene; V was cut back by 6 bases and J by 5 bases. The CDR3 DNA sequence: TGTGCCAGCAGGACGACAGGGTGGGACGAGCAGTACTTC. Its translation is CASRTTGWDEQYF.

This chain links TRBV30 with TRBJ1-1; no clear D. The CDR3 covers 13 residues. Germline V lookup: CDR1 GTSNPN, CDR2 SVGIG (reference sequence). Trimming removed 3 bases from V and 0 bases from J, with 8 bases in between. The CDR3: CAWSFTLNTEAFF. The CDR3, as DNA: TGTGCCTGGAGCTTCACCTTGAACACTGAAGCTTTCTTT.

J is TRBJ1-2 and V is TRBV18; possibly TRBD1 for D (6 bases). The CDR3 is 13 residues long. From germline, CDR1 is KGHSH and CDR2 LQKENI. The germline V and J ends were trimmed by 8 bases and 5 bases, with 15 bases remaining between them. This CDR3 is CASAEGEGYGYTF. CDR3 in DNA: TGTGCCAGCGCGGAGGGGGAAGGATATGGCTACACCTTC.

J is TRBJ2-1 and V is TRBV6-6; TRBD2 might be the D (6 bases). This CDR3 is 15 amino acids long. The V end was cut by 0 bases, the J end by 0 bases, with 6 bases between. Germline V lookup: CDR1 MNHNY, CDR2 SVGAGI (reference sequence). CDR3 region: CASSYSSGSYNEQFF. In DNA form, the CDR3 reads TGTGCCAGCAGTTACTCTAGCGGCTCCTACAATGAGCAGTTCTTC.

This clone was recorded once. V is TRBV6-6 and J is TRBJ1-2; no reliable D call. Germline V gene lookup returns CDR1 MNHNY and CDR2 SVGAGI (reference sequence). V shed 2 bases and J shed 4 bases, with 14 bases lying between them. The CDR3 is 15 residues long. As DNA, the CDR3 is TGTGCCAGCAGTTACGCACAGTCCCTGGGCTATGGCTACACCTTC. Translating gives CASSYAQSLGYGYTF.

This clone was detected only a few times. The V gene is TRBV5-4, the J gene TRBJ2-6; D not resolved. Germline values: CDR1 SGHNT, CDR2 YYREEE (reference sequence). The CDR3 is 15 residues long. Deletions cut 4 bases from V and 0 bases from J, with 8 bases between. The CDR3 loop reads CASSRTGSGANVLTF. CDR3 nucleotides: TGTGCCAGCAGCCGGACGGGCTCTGGGGCCAACGTCCTGACTTTC.

This rearrangement joins TRBV5-6 to TRBJ2-7, with D maybe TRBD1 (7 bases). CDR3 length equals 15 residues. In germline, CDR1 is SGHDT, CDR2 YYEEEE. Deletions cut 3 bases from V and 0 bases from J, with 13 bases between. The CDR3 nucleotides are TGTGCCAGCAGCTGGGCGGGACAGACCTCCTACGAGCAGTACTTC. Protein: CASSWAGQTSYEQYF.

The chain's CDR3 is CAWSRDSTYNEQFF. In nucleotides, the CDR3 is TGTGCCTGGAGCAGGGACTCCACGTACAATGAGCAGTTCTTC. V usage is TRBV30 and J usage is TRBJ2-1; D possibly corresponds to TRBD2 (6 bases). Trimming took 3 bases from V and 4 from J, leaving 13 bases between them. There are 14 residues in the CDR3. Germline lookup yields CDR1 GTSNPN and CDR2 SVGIG (reference sequence). The whole variable domain, filled in from reference TRBV30 and TRBJ2-1, reads SQTIHQWPATLVQPVGSPLSLECTVEGTSNPNLYWYRQAAGRGLQLLFYSVGIGQISSEVPQNLSASRPQDRQFILSSKKLLLSDSGFYLCAWSRDSTYNEQFFGPGTRLTVL.

As DNA, the CDR3 is TGTGCCAGCAGGATCCCTGGGATGGGCAATCAGCCCCAGCATTTT. Residues: CASRIPGMGNQPQHF. The J gene is TRBJ1-5, the V gene TRBV28; unclear D gene. Germline V gives CDR1 MDHEN, CDR2 SYDVKM. The ends were cut back, 6 bases at V and 2 bases at J, with 14 bases in the middle. This CDR3 has 15 residues.

The rearrangement links TRBV28 to TRBJ2-5, with D tentatively TRBD1 (6 bases). The CDR3 consists of 16 residues. Germline lookup yields CDR1 MDHEN and CDR2 SYDVKM. With 5 bases removed from V and 1 base from J, the gap between germline ends came to 17 bases. CDR3 nucleotide sequence: TGTGCCAGCAGTCTCCCGGGACAAGGGCCCCAAGAGACCCAGTACTTC. Translating gives CASSLPGQGPQETQYF.